This T cell receptor beta chain emerged from a study of T cell repertoires in cytomegalovirus infection (dated by TCRdb to about 2019). Some background on the complete study: Donor HLA type was relevant to the analysis, because carriage of CMV infection together with the matching HLA type was indicated by public TCR beta signatures. Study-wide conclusions, independent of this receptor: Cumulative frequency of public TCR beta family members discriminated carriers of CMV infection plus the relevant HLA type in this cohort and an independent 352-donor cohort. The ex vivo response was dominated by HLA-C-restricted CMV-specific TCR beta clonotypes, and the single most frequent clonotype in two of eight donors was supplied by these HLA-C-restricted clonotypes.

This clonotype was counted at least ten times. The antigen it binds to is not known. Per-base qualities were not stored, and no clone one base away is much larger. The CDR3 numbers 15 residues from cysteine through phenylalanine. This entry keeps only the CDR3 DNA: 45 bases, framed from base 1. V gives up 6 bases and J gives up 2 bases, and the segment between their germline ends measures 13 bases. The sequencing machine was an Illumina HiSeq 1500. TCRdb cleaned the public reads at Q25 with fastp, built clones with MiXCR and kept in-frame beta chains. Every entry covers one CDR3 protein and lists the most common genes and DNA from its rows. The sample profile shows roughly 230,000 distinct CDR3 sequences; about 5.9% of them were found once. In total, the top ten clones hold about 6.3% of the sample.

This receptor was obtained from a human donor in good health (CMV status not recorded). Some clones in this sample may be carry-over from other donors' samples. Source material: PBMCs. The chain is encoded by TRBV12-3 or TRBV12-4 joined to TRBJ2-2, with TRBD1 as a weak D call on 5 bases. The DNA sequence is as follows: TGTGCCAGCAGCCCGAAGGGGATAAACACCGGGGAGCTGTTTTTT. Protein translation: CASSPKGINTGELFF.